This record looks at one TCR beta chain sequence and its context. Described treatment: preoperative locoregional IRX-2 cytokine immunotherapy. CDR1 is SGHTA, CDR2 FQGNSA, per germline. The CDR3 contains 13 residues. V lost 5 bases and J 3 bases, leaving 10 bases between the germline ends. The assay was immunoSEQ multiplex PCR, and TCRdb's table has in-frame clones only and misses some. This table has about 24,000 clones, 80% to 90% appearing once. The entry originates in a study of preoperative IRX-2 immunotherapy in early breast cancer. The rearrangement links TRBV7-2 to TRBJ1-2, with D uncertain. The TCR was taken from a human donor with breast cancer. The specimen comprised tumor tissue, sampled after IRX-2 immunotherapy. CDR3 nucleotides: TGTGCCAGCAGCCGCGGCGGGTACTATGGCTACACCTTC. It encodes CASSRGGYYGYTF.